The 5 T cell receptor beta chains below all came from one sample that was sequenced in a study of cytomegalovirus exposure and HLA in healthy donors. Primers: 60 Vbeta forward and 13 Jbeta reverse. Clones were sequenced by immunoSEQ multiplex PCR, and TCRdb holds only the in-frame ones, with some missing. The profile shows 150,000 to 180,000 clones, roughly 74% of them singletons. What was sequenced was PBMCs. Receptors were obtained from a man aged 18 to 30 in good health and CMV-seronegative.

The rearrangement uses TRBV6-5 and TRBJ1-1; 11 nucleotides align to TRBD1. From germline, CDR1 is MNHEY and CDR2 SVGAGI. CDR3 length: 16 amino acids. The ends lost 4 bases at V and 1 base at J; junction bases unmatched: 5. The CDR3 DNA is TGTGCCAGCAGTTCCGGGACAGGGGGACCGAACACTGAAGCTTTCTTT. Its protein is CASSSGTGGPNTEAFF.

The J gene is TRBJ1-2, the V gene TRBV7-8, with 10 nucleotides matching TRBD1. The germline V gene encodes CDR1 SGHVS and CDR2 FQNEAQ. The CDR3 loop spans 12 amino acids. CDR3 coding DNA: TGTGCTTCGACAGGGGGCAACTATGGCTACACCTTC. Translated, it gives CASTGGNYGYTF.

The J gene is TRBJ2-3, the V gene TRBV5-1, with D perhaps TRBD2 (6 bases). V was cut by 4 bases and J by 4 bases, with 19 bases left in between. This CDR3 has 16 residues. CDR1 and CDR2 (germline): SGHRS, YFSETQ. The CDR3 sequence: CASSRQPGLMPDTQYF. The CDR3 region has the DNA TGCGCCAGCAGCCGCCAACCGGGACTTATGCCAGATACGCAGTATTTT.

This clone was detected only once. The chain joins TRBV9 to TRBJ2-5; TRBD2 matches at 9 bases. J lost 1 base, V lost 0 bases, and 4 bases had no gene match. This CDR3 has 16 residues. Germline lookup yields CDR1 SGDLS and CDR2 YYNGEE. The CDR3 loop reads CASSVGGSGGQETQYF. CDR3 coding DNA: TGTGCCAGCAGCGTAGGCGGTAGCGGGGGCCAAGAGACCCAGTACTTC.

The chain recombines TRBV7-8 with TRBJ2-3; the match to TRBD1 covers 7 bases. This CDR3 comprises 15 residues. J gave up 2 bases and V 4 bases, and 6 bases lay outside the gene matches. The germline V gene encodes CDR1 SGHVS and CDR2 FQNEAQ. This chain's CDR3 is CASSSTGLYTDTQYF. In DNA form, the CDR3 reads TGTGCCAGCAGCTCGACAGGGTTGTACACAGATACGCAGTATTTT.